One sample yielded the 18 T cell receptor beta chains listed below, sequenced in a study of blood T cell repertoires in COVID-19. Repertoires were generated with immunoSEQ multiplex PCR, while TCRdb's copy carries only in-frame clones and drops some. The table has roughly 300,000 clones, approximately 85% seen once; the top ten hold around 7.2%. The sample was peripheral blood. Source of these receptors: a human donor in a cohort sampled during active COVID-19.

The chain uses TRBV6-5 and TRBJ2-2, with D maybe TRBD2 (7 bases). Germline V gene data show CDR1 as MNHEY and CDR2 as SVGAGI. This CDR3 comprises 14 residues. The V and J ends lost 7 bases and 3 bases respectively, with 12 bases between them. The CDR3 spells CASTPGGHTGELFF. CDR3 bases: TGTGCCAGCACACCGGGGGGCCACACCGGGGAGCTGTTTTTT.

This chain links TRBV15 with TRBJ1-6; possible D gene TRBD1, 6 bases. There are 15 residues in the CDR3. Trimming left V 1 base short and J 4 bases short, with 8 bases between. The V gene's germline CDR1 is LNHNV and CDR2 YYDKDF (reference sequence). As DNA, the CDR3 is TGTGCCACCAGCAGAGGGACAGAATATAATTCACCCCTCCACTTT. It is translated as CATSRGTEYNSPLHF.

This clone showed up just once. V gene TRBV10-1 combines with J gene TRBJ1-2, with D possibly TRBD1 on 6 matching bases. CDR1 WNHNN and CDR2 SYGVQD come from the germline V gene (reference sequence). V lost 3 bases, J lost 4 bases, and 18 bases lay in between. The CDR3 is 16 residues long. The CDR3 loop is CASSDSGALPLYGYTF. CDR3 DNA: TGCGCCAGCAGTGATTCAGGGGCGCTCCCTCTCTATGGCTACACCTTC.

J is TRBJ2-1 and V is TRBV12-3 or TRBV12-4, with 7 nucleotides matching TRBD1. This CDR3 contains 12 residues. Trimming took 4 bases from V and 7 from J; bases not matched to a gene: 1. CDR3 bases: TGTGCCAGCAGTTCACAGGGGAATGAGCAGTTCTTC. It codes for CASSSQGNEQFF.

The chain joins TRBV6-5 to TRBJ1-2, with 7 bases identical to TRBD1. V trimming: 7 bases; J trimming: 6 bases; junction bases outside the gene matches: 8. Germline-derived CDR1 and CDR2 are MNHEY and SVGAGI. The CDR3 runs 13 residues. CDR3 in DNA: TGTGCCAGCACCGACAGGGTATTGGATGGCTACACCTTC. Its translation is CASTDRVLDGYTF.

V gene TRBV7-9 combines with J gene TRBJ1-4; D not resolved. CDR1 and CDR2 (germline): SEHNR, FQNEAQ (reference sequence). V was clipped by 5 bases and J by 4 bases, with 14 bases between them. The CDR3 runs to 15 residues. CDR3 DNA: TGTGCCAGCAGCCAAGATCTGGAGATTAATGAAAAACTGTTTTTT. Residues: CASSQDLEINEKLFF.

Comments on this clone: In the same sample, other DNA sequences code for this CDR3. This chain joins TRBV6-4 and TRBJ1-1; D is ambiguous. The V and J ends lost 0 bases and 7 bases respectively, with 6 bases between them. CDR1 and CDR2 from the germline V gene are MRHNA and SNTAGT. This CDR3 has 12 amino acids. For the CDR3, the DNA is TGTGCCAGCAGTGACTCACGAGGTGAAGCTTTCTTT. As protein: CASSDSRGEAFF.

The chain uses TRBV27 and TRBJ2-5; tentatively, D is TRBD1 (6 bases). The V and J ends lost 5 bases and 0 bases respectively, with 10 bases between them. The CDR3 runs 14 residues. Germline CDR1 MNHEY, CDR2 SMNVEV (reference sequence). The CDR3 protein is CASSADRYQETQYF. The CDR3, as DNA: TGTGCCAGCAGTGCAGACAGGTACCAAGAGACCCAGTACTTC.

The chain links TRBV7-9 to TRBJ2-7; 7 bases map to TRBD1. This CDR3 contains 16 residues. Trimming cost V 5 bases and J 0 bases; bases outside gene matches: 10. The germline V gene has CDR1 SEHNR and CDR2 FQNEAQ (reference sequence). The CDR3 DNA sequence: TGTGCCAGCAGCAGAGGGACAGTACTTATCTCCTACGAGCAGTACTTC. It translates to CASSRGTVLISYEQYF.

The V call is TRBV6-1, the J call TRBJ2-7; D remains ambiguous. V shed 2 bases and J shed 9 bases, with 11 bases lying between them. Per germline, CDR1 MNHNS and CDR2 SASEGT. This CDR3 has 12 residues. In DNA, the CDR3 is TGTGCCAGCAGTGAACTAGGTGTCGTGCAGTACTTC. It is translated as CASSELGVVQYF.

This chain links TRBV6-5 with TRBJ1-6; D might be TRBD1 (6 bases). The CDR3 runs 14 residues. Germline V lookup: CDR1 MNHEY, CDR2 SVGAGI. The V end was cut by 6 bases, the J end by 5 bases, with 11 bases between. As DNA, the CDR3 is TGTGCCAGCAGGCCCGGACAGCATAATTCACCCCTCCACTTT. Amino acids: CASRPGQHNSPLHF.

This chain uses TRBV5-1 with TRBJ1-1; 9 bases map to TRBD1. The CDR3 consists of 15 residues. The V gene end was trimmed by 0 bases and the J gene end by 9 bases; junction bases not matched to a gene: 9. Germline CDR1 SGHRS, CDR2 YFSETQ. The CDR3 DNA follows: TGCGCCAGCAGCTTGGGCGCAACCGGGACAGGGCAAGCTTTCTTT. Amino acids: CASSLGATGTGQAFF.

This chain links TRBV30 with TRBJ1-6; D is perhaps TRBD1 (5 bases). Per the germline V gene, CDR1 is GTSNPN and CDR2 is SVGIG (reference sequence). V was pared by 8 bases and J by 5 bases, with 16 bases between. The CDR3 is 14 amino acids. The CDR3 nucleotides read TGTGCCGGTTCCACGCAGGGCAATAATTCACCCCTCCACTTT. This encodes CAGSTQGNNSPLHF.

The chain links TRBV4-1 to TRBJ1-3; D gene unclear. CDR1 and CDR2 from the germline V gene are MGHRA and YSYEKL. Trimming cost V 0 bases and J 0 bases, with 9 bases left between them. This CDR3 has 16 amino acids. DNA for the CDR3: TGCGCCAGCAGCCAAGATCTTCCCGTCTCTGGAAACACCATATATTTT. This sequence encodes CASSQDLPVSGNTIYF.

The table lists this clone with a count of one. The gene calls are TRBV5-1 and TRBJ2-3; 9 bases fit TRBD1. Germline CDR1 is SGHRS and CDR2 is YFSETQ. There are 15 residues in the CDR3. V was clipped by 3 bases and J by 4 bases; unmatched bases: 6. DNA for the CDR3: TGCGCCAGCAGCTCACAGGGGGCGATCTCAGATACGCAGTATTTT. Its protein product is CASSSQGAISDTQYF.

The CDR3 DNA reads TGTGCCAGCAGCCCAGTGGTCGCCTCAGGGTTATATGAGCAGTTCTTC. It codes for CASSPVVASGLYEQFF. The chain uses TRBV11-2 and TRBJ2-1, with TRBD1 as a possible D gene (5 bases). V gave up 5 bases and J gave up 8 bases, with 22 bases separating them. Germline V gene sequence: CDR1 SGHAT, CDR2 FQNNGV. The CDR3 consists of 16 residues. Drawing the rest from reference TRBV11-2 and TRBJ2-1, the complete variable domain is EAGVAQSPRYKIIEKRQSVAFWCNPISGHATLYWYQQILGQGPKLLIQFQNNGVVDDSQLPKDRFSAERLKGVDSTLKIQPAKLEDSAVYLCASSPVVASGLYEQFFGPGTRLTVL.

The chain joins TRBV2 to TRBJ1-2; D is perhaps TRBD1 (5 bases). This CDR3 region has 14 residues. V lost 7 bases and J 4 bases, leaving 16 bases between the germline ends. CDR1 and CDR2 from the germline V gene are SNHLY and FYNNEI. CDR3 region: CASKETDPSYGYTF. Here the CDR3 DNA reads TGTGCCAGCAAGGAGACAGACCCTAGCTATGGCTACACCTTC.

This clone has a single count. The V call is TRBV6-5, the J call TRBJ1-2, with TRBD1 identical over 7 bases. Germline values: CDR1 MNHEY, CDR2 SVGAGI. This CDR3 region has 14 residues. Losses at the gene ends were 4 bases for V and 7 bases for J; bases not matched to a gene: 9. The CDR3 reads CASSFEGQRAGYTF. CDR3 nucleotide sequence: TGTGCCAGCAGTTTTGAGGGACAGCGGGCTGGCTACACCTTC.